The entry below gives a single T cell receptor beta chain sequence along with its context. Its specificity is unknown. The data were taken from a study of cytomegalovirus exposure and HLA in healthy donors. Study-wide background: About 82 million unique TCRs from HLA-typed donors were held in an early release of data.

Study-level results: What a later analysis reportedly showed was that an Asian-associated ancestry cluster had fewer N-insertions than the approximately 700-donor mean. Association of a missense DCLRE1C variant with TCR beta V- and J-gene trimming was reported in a later analysis.

Germline V gene data show CDR1 as KGHSH and CDR2 as LQKENI. This CDR3 has 17 amino acids. Germline trimming cut 3 bases from V and 5 bases from J; bases unmatched to any gene: 9. In the PCR, 60 Vbeta and 13 Jbeta primers were used. Clones were read by immunoSEQ multiplex PCR, and TCRdb kept only the in-frame ones, dropping some. The sample shows more than 110,000 clones, 80% of them seen only once. The TCR was taken from a man aged 40-50 years in good health and CMV-seropositive. The specimen was PBMCs. The chain employs TRBV18 and TRBJ2-3; 12 nucleotides line up with TRBD1. This CDR3 is CASSPQMGTGGRDTQYF. The CDR3 DNA reads TGTGCCAGCTCACCCCAGATGGGGACAGGGGGCAGAGATACGCAGTATTTT.